The subject of this entry is one T cell receptor beta chain. This specimen comes from a study of cytomegalovirus exposure and HLA in healthy donors. Vbeta (60) and Jbeta (13) primers were used in the PCR. The protocol was immunoSEQ multiplex PCR, while the TCRdb copy is restricted to in-frame clones and leaves out a portion. The sample lists about 150,000 clones, over 70% occurring once. The germline V gene encodes CDR1 MDHEN and CDR2 SYDVKM. CDR3 length equals 15 residues. V dropped 6 bases and J dropped 0 bases, with 11 bases sitting between them. The V and J genes are TRBV28 and TRBJ1-4; D remains unclear. The sample was PBMCs. This sequence originates from a woman aged 18-29 years in good health and CMV-seronegative. The CDR3 loop is CASSPQGATNEKLFF. The CDR3 region has the DNA TGTGCCAGCAGCCCCCAAGGAGCAACTAATGAAAAACTGTTTTTT.